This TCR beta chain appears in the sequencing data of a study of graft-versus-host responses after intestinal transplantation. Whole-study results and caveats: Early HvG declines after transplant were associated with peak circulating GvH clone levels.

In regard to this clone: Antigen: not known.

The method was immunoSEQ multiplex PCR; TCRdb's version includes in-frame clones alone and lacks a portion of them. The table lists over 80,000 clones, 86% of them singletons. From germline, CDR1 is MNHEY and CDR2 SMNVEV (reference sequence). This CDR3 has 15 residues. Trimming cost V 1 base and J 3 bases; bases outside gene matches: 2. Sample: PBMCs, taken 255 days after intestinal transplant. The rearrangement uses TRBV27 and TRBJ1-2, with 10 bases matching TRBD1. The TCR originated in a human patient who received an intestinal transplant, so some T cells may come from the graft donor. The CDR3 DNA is TGTGCCAGCAGTTTATTAGGGACAGGGGACTATGGCTACACCTTC. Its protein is CASSLLGTGDYGYTF.